The present entry profiles one T cell receptor beta chain with its context. What antigen it recognizes has not been identified. Per-nucleotide qualities are absent, and no much larger clonotype sits a single base away. The data are from a study of T cells in localized non-small cell lung cancer (dated by TCRdb to the early 2020s). Regarding the complete study: The study analyzed T cell repertoires of roughly 220 early-stage NSCLC patients, comparing tumors and uninvolved tumor-adjacent lungs. The cohort consisted of 236 treatment-naive NSCLC patients whose localized lung tumors had been resected. A mean age of around 66 years was recorded for the NSCLC patients, of whom around 120 were male and 90 to 110 were female.

Per the germline V gene, SNHLY is the CDR1 and FYNNEI is the CDR2. The CDR3 holds 14 amino acids from the cysteine to the phenylalanine. The entry retains the CDR3 DNA only, 42 bases that are in frame from base 1. V and J lose 7 bases and 0 bases, and a span of 10 bases separates them. TCR beta CDR3 regions were sequenced from DNA using the immunoSEQ Assay. The original pipeline was this. To compute T cell density, TCR beta template counts were normalized to usable DNA, which was estimated by amplifying housekeeping genes. The preseqR package was used to estimate richness by extrapolating to 400,000 templates for PBMC samples and to 120,000 templates for tissue samples. Clonality was taken to be one minus Pielou's evenness. Differential abundance testing on productive amino-acid clonotypes, with a minimum total count of 5 and an alpha of 0.1, was used to identify tissue-enriched TCRs. Repertoire overlap between compartments was quantified with the Jaccard Index and Morisita Overlap Index. TCR beta CDR3s were clustered by GLIPH together with public tetramer-defined viral CDR3s, and at least three viral sequences plus V-gene enrichment were required for viral motifs. Not all clones reach the TCRdb copy of this immuneACCESS table, which keeps in-frame sequences only. Checked studies attribute under half of the gap to unresolved V genes and leave the rest unexplained. V, J and clone size are those of that table, while D and trimming were read from the DNA. This sample comprises around 33,000 clones, around nine tenths of them detected only once. Of the sample, less than 9.5% falls within the top ten clones.

At diagnosis, peripheral blood, uninvolved tumor-adjacent lung and tumor were collected and stored as a combination of fresh-frozen and FFPE material. For TCR repertoire profiling, blood samples were analyzed as peripheral blood mononuclear cells. Findings and caveats that apply to the study as a whole: Of the top 100 tumor clones, a median of roughly 53 were detected in paired uninvolved adjacent lung; around 27 were also among that lung's top 100. Longer overall survival was associated with higher T cell density in blood, whereas shorter survival was associated with higher clonality in adjacent lung. Because of the exploratory design, TCR variables were selected using unadjusted p-values without false-discovery rate correction. Because multi-region tumor sequencing was not done, intratumor heterogeneity could not be ruled out. Uninvolved tumor-adjacent lung showed the highest T cell clonality, higher than tumor, which suggests more focused antigenic responses in the adjacent lung.

This receptor was taken from a woman aged 35-75 years with stage I lung adenocarcinoma. The chain couples TRBV2 to TRBJ2-4, with the D gene too uncertain to name. Sequences were derived from peripheral blood, sampled before any cancer treatment. The CDR3 protein is CASIRGLAKNIQYF. The DNA sequence reads TGTGCCAGCATCAGAGGATTAGCCAAAAACATTCAGTACTTC.